The 29 T cell receptor beta chains listed next were all sequenced from one sample in a study of blood T cell repertoires in COVID-19. Clones were sequenced by immunoSEQ multiplex PCR, and TCRdb holds only the in-frame ones, with some missing. Found here are hundreds of thousands of clones, approximately 92% of them singletons; the top ten hold 0.95% to 1.3%. The source material was PBMCs or T cells enriched from blood (not recorded which). All receptors derive from a young man who had recovered from COVID-19.

The rearrangement uses TRBV4-2 and TRBJ1-1; the D is unclear. The CDR3 has 12 residues. V lost 0 bases and J 11 bases, leaving 10 bases between the germline ends. Germline assignment: CDR1 LGHNA and CDR2 YNFKEQ. CDR3 in DNA: TGTGCCAGCAGCCAAGATTGGAGGACGGCTTTCTTT. It translates to CASSQDWRTAFF.

This chain links TRBV7-9 with TRBJ2-5; TRBD1 might be the D (7 bases). Germline CDR1 is SEHNR and CDR2 is FQNEAQ (reference sequence). CDR3 length equals 13 residues. The CDR3 DNA follows: TGTGCGCAGACGCGGGACAGCCAAGAGACCCAGTACTTC. Residues: CAQTRDSQETQYF.

The J gene is TRBJ2-1, the V gene TRBV10-1, with D perhaps matching TRBD2 (6 bases). The V end was cut by 5 bases, the J end by 0 bases, with 14 bases between. CDR3 length equals 16 residues. Germline V gene lookup returns CDR1 WNHNN and CDR2 SYGVQD (reference sequence). Here the CDR3 DNA reads TGCGCCAGCAGTTCAAGGGACGGGGGCTCCTACAATGAGCAGTTCTTC. It codes for CASSSRDGGSYNEQFF.

The V and J genes are TRBV30 and TRBJ2-1, with unresolved D. V lost 3 bases and J lost 3, with 9 bases in between. Germline V CDR1 and CDR2: GTSNPN, SVGIG (reference sequence). This CDR3 region has 13 residues. The DNA for the CDR3 is TGTGCCTGGAGAGGCGGCTTCTACAATGAGCAGTTCTTC. This gives the protein CAWRGGFYNEQFF.

The chain is built from TRBV3-1 (or the pseudogene TRBV3-2) and TRBJ2-7; D is perhaps TRBD2 (6 bases). Trimming pared 3 bases from V and 4 bases from J, leaving 16 bases between. There are 15 residues in the CDR3. Germline V lookup: CDR1 LGHDT, CDR2 YNNKEL (reference sequence). The CDR3 sequence is CASSQSRRAMYEQYF. The DNA for the CDR3 is TGTGCCAGCAGCCAGTCCAGGAGGGCTATGTACGAGCAGTACTTC.

The genes are TRBV11-2 and TRBJ2-3, with TRBD1 as a possible D gene (6 bases). V shed 5 bases and J shed 4 bases, with 7 bases lying between them. The length of the CDR3 is 12 residues. The V gene's germline CDR1 is SGHAT and CDR2 FQNNGV. CDR3: CASSPGADTQYF. The CDR3 DNA follows: TGTGCCAGCAGCCCAGGGGCAGATACGCAGTATTTT.

A note on this clone: The sample carries other DNA sequences with the same CDR3. V is TRBV6-5 and J is TRBJ2-7, with 9 nucleotides matching TRBD1. The V segment lost 4 bases and the J segment 3 bases; nucleotides outside the gene matches: 4. CDR1 and CDR2 (germline): MNHEY, SVGAGI. The CDR3 extends over 14 amino acids. The CDR3 region has the DNA TGTGCCAGCAGTTCTCCGGGACAGGGCTACGAGCAGTACTTC. Translating gives CASSSPGQGYEQYF.

This rearrangement joins TRBV29-1 to TRBJ2-7, with TRBD2 matching over 11 bases. The CDR3 totals 13 residues. CDR1 and CDR2 from the germline V gene are SQVTM and ANQGSEA. V lost 6 bases, J lost 3 bases, and 4 bases stayed unmatched. DNA for the CDR3: TGCAGCGTAGGGACTAGCGGAAACTACGAGCAGTACTTC. This sequence encodes CSVGTSGNYEQYF.

The rearrangement joins TRBV7-3 to TRBJ2-3; TRBD2 matches 9 bases. This CDR3 contains 16 residues. CDR1 is SGHTA, CDR2 FQGTGA, per germline. V lost 5 bases and J lost 6; bases outside the gene matches: 12. Here the CDR3 reads CASSTGTSRKRDTQYF. CDR3 DNA: TGTGCCAGCAGCACGGGGACTAGCCGAAAGCGGGATACGCAGTATTTT.

The V call is TRBV19, the J call TRBJ2-1; TRBD2 agrees at 10 bases. Germline V CDR1 and CDR2: LNHDA, SQIVND (reference sequence). The CDR3 spans 14 residues. The ends lost 10 bases at V and 7 bases at J; junction bases unmatched: 10. The CDR3, as DNA: TGTGCCACTAAGAAGGCTAGCGGGAGAAATGAGCAGTTCTTC. Its protein is CATKKASGRNEQFF.

The chain carries TRBV7-9 and TRBJ2-5, with a possible D match to TRBD2 (6 bases). The CDR3 is made up of 14 amino acids. The ends were cut back, 5 bases at V and 5 bases at J, with 15 bases in the middle. In germline, CDR1 is SEHNR, CDR2 FQNEAQ (reference sequence). In DNA form, the CDR3 reads TGTGCCAGCAGCCCCTCCCGTGGGGGGGAGACCCAGTACTTC. Its protein product is CASSPSRGGETQYF.

This clone was observed a few times. The V call is TRBV10-2, the J call TRBJ1-4; TRBD1 is a possible D gene (5 bases). Germline CDR1 is WSHSY and CDR2 is SAAADI. The V gene lost 3 bases and the J gene lost 3 bases, with 5 bases spanning the gap. CDR3 length: 13 amino acids. CDR3: CASSDRANEKLFF. CDR3 DNA sequence: TGCGCCAGCAGTGACAGGGCTAATGAAAAACTGTTTTTT.

The V call is TRBV19, the J call TRBJ2-3; TRBD1 is a possible D gene (6 bases). Germline-derived CDR1 and CDR2 are LNHDA and SQIVND (reference sequence). CDR3 length equals 15 residues. The germline V and J ends were trimmed by 6 bases and 5 bases, with 18 bases remaining between them. As DNA, the CDR3 is TGTGCCAGTAGCCCCGGGACACTTATAGGAGATACGCAGTATTTT. Translation gives CASSPGTLIGDTQYF. Drawing the rest from reference TRBV19 and TRBJ2-3, the complete variable domain is DGGITQSPKYLFRKEGQNVTLSCEQNLNHDAMYWYRQDPGQGLRLIYYSQIVNDFQKGDIAEGYSVSREKKESFPLTVTSAQKNPTAFYLCASSPGTLIGDTQYFGPGTRLTVL.

The CDR3, as DNA: TGTGCCAGCGGCGGGACAGGGAACCCAAACTATGGCTACACCTTC. Translated: CASGGTGNPNYGYTF. V and J are TRBV6-5 and TRBJ1-2; 9 positions match TRBD1. Trimming removed 8 bases from V and 2 bases from J; junction bases left unmatched: 9. Germline CDR1 reads MNHEY; CDR2 reads SVGAGI. The length of the CDR3 is 15 residues.

The chain joins TRBV10-1 to TRBJ2-1; 7 nucleotides agree with TRBD2. This CDR3 region has 14 residues. V was pared by 3 bases and J by 3 bases, with 2 bases of the junction left unmatched. CDR1 is WNHNN, CDR2 SYGVQD, per germline (reference sequence). The CDR3 reads CASSDLADYNEQFF. In DNA form, the CDR3 reads TGCGCCAGCAGTGACCTAGCGGACTACAATGAGCAGTTCTTC.

The V call is TRBV19, the J call TRBJ2-7; 12 nucleotides line up with TRBD2. Germline-derived CDR1 and CDR2 are LNHDA and SQIVND (reference sequence). Germline trimming cut 5 bases from V and 9 bases from J; bases unmatched to any gene: 17. The CDR3 is 17 residues long. DNA of the CDR3: TGTGCCAGTAGTTCCCGGACTAGCGGGGAGTCAACATTCGGGCAGTACTTC. Its protein is CASSSRTSGESTFGQYF.

This clone was found once. This chain uses TRBV9 with TRBJ2-2; 9 nucleotides align to TRBD1. The CDR3 spans 14 residues. The V and J ends lost 4 bases and 7 bases, in that order; junction bases with no gene match: 5. Germline-derived CDR1 and CDR2 are SGDLS and YYNGEE. The CDR3 nucleotides read TGTGCCAGCAGCCTTGGACAGGGGTACGGGGAGCTGTTTTTT. It specifies CASSLGQGYGELFF.

The rearrangement joins TRBV11-2 to TRBJ2-1, with 8 bases aligning to TRBD2. CDR1 is SGHAT, CDR2 FQNNGV, per germline. This CDR3 spans 17 amino acids. The trim removed 5 bases at V and 3 bases at J, leaving 12 bases unmatched. The CDR3 region is CASSKILLADIYNEQFF. The DNA of the CDR3 is TGTGCCAGCAGCAAAATTCTACTAGCGGATATCTACAATGAGCAGTTCTTC.

The chain links TRBV12-3 or TRBV12-4 to TRBJ1-2; D is unclear. Trimming cost V 4 bases and J 4 bases, with 10 bases left between them. The CDR3 is 13 amino acids. CDR3 coding DNA: TGTGCCAGCAGTTGGGAGGGCCCCTATGGCTACACCTTC. The encoded protein is CASSWEGPYGYTF.

This clone was counted a few times. The V and J genes are TRBV19 and TRBJ2-7, with a weak D call TRBD2 (5 bases). Trimming took 4 bases from V and 1 from J, leaving 11 bases between them. CDR3 length: 14 amino acids. CDR1 and CDR2 from the germline V gene are LNHDA and SQIVND (reference sequence). The CDR3 sequence is CASSSGGLSYEQYF. DNA for the CDR3: TGTGCCAGTAGTAGCGGAGGCCTGTCCTACGAGCAGTACTTC.

The chain joins TRBV12-3 or TRBV12-4 to TRBJ1-2, with TRBD1 matching over 8 bases. This CDR3 region has 13 residues. Trimming cost V 5 bases and J 6 bases; bases outside gene matches: 5. The CDR3 sequence: CASSLQQGDGYTF. The CDR3, as DNA: TGTGCCAGCAGTCTTCAACAGGGGGATGGCTACACCTTC.

The chain combines TRBV30 with TRBJ2-7, with TRBD2 identical over 13 bases. CDR1 is GTSNPN and CDR2 is SVGIG in the germline V gene (reference sequence). This CDR3 comprises 15 residues. The junction had 3 bases not matched to a gene; V was cut back by 2 bases and J by 2 bases. DNA of the CDR3: TGTGCCTGGAGTCAAGGGACTAGCGGGGCCTACGAGCAGTACTTC. It encodes CAWSQGTSGAYEQYF.

The J gene is TRBJ2-1, the V gene TRBV9, with D perhaps TRBD2 (6 bases). The length of the CDR3 is 14 residues. The germline CDR1 and CDR2 sequences are SGDLS and YYNGEE. V lost 2 bases to trimming and J lost 10 bases, with 16 bases between them. The CDR3 is CASSVNPVGREQFF. The CDR3 DNA reads TGTGCCAGCAGCGTCAACCCTGTGGGGAGGGAGCAGTTCTTC.

The V and J genes are TRBV11-1 and TRBJ1-2; D is perhaps TRBD1 (6 bases). V was pared by 5 bases and J by 8 bases, with 18 bases between. Germline V gene lookup returns CDR1 SGHAT and CDR2 FQDESV (reference sequence). The CDR3 is 14 amino acids. CDR3 residues: CASSAQPGAGGYTF. CDR3 nucleotide sequence: TGTGCCAGCAGCGCTCAGCCAGGGGCCGGCGGCTACACCTTC. Based on the CDR3 plus reference TRBV11-1 and TRBJ1-2, the full variable domain is EAEVAQSPRYKITEKSQAVAFWCDPISGHATLYWYRQILGQGPELLVQFQDESVVDDSQLPKDRFSAERLKGVDSTLKIQPAELGDSAMYLCASSAQPGAGGYTFGSGTRLTVV.

The table lists this clone with a count of one. The chain carries TRBV5-1 and TRBJ1-2; 7 positions agree with TRBD1. Germline CDR1 is SGHRS and CDR2 is YFSETQ. The CDR3 covers 14 residues. V was pared by 0 bases and J by 8 bases, with 7 bases of the junction left unmatched. CDR3 coding DNA: TGCGCCAGCAGCTTGGCCGGAGGGGGCCTAGGCTACACCTTC. Protein: CASSLAGGGLGYTF.

The chain uses TRBV27 and TRBJ2-1; D possibly corresponds to TRBD1 (6 bases). This CDR3 has 10 residues. V was shortened by 10 bases and J by 9 bases, with 10 bases between the two germline ends. CDR1 MNHEY and CDR2 SMNVEV come from the germline V gene (reference sequence). The CDR3 nucleotides are TGTGCCACCGGACAGATTGAGCAGTTCTTC. This codes for CATGQIEQFF.

The chain joins TRBV19 to TRBJ2-1; 7 bases line up with TRBD2. The CDR3 runs 16 residues. The germline CDR1 and CDR2 sequences are LNHDA and SQIVND (reference sequence). Losses at the gene ends were 5 bases for V and 0 bases for J; bases not matched to a gene: 7. CDR3 bases: TGTGCCAGTAGTCTTGGGGGGGAGACCTCCTACAATGAGCAGTTCTTC. This codes for CASSLGGETSYNEQFF. Together with reference TRBV19 and TRBJ2-1, the CDR3 gives the full variable domain: DGGITQSPKYLFRKEGQNVTLSCEQNLNHDAMYWYRQDPGQGLRLIYYSQIVNDFQKGDIAEGYSVSREKKESFPLTVTSAQKNPTAFYLCASSLGGETSYNEQFFGPGTRLTVL.

The chain couples TRBV6-6 to TRBJ2-5; TRBD1 matches at 7 bases. With 7 bases clipped from V and 5 bases from J, the junction kept 7 bases outside the gene matches. This CDR3 is 13 amino acids long. Germline lookup yields CDR1 MNHNY and CDR2 SVGAGI (reference sequence). The chain's CDR3 is CASNTGVWETQYF. As DNA, the CDR3 is TGTGCCAGCAACACAGGGGTTTGGGAGACCCAGTACTTC.

This clone appeared once. This chain connects TRBV27 to TRBJ2-7; no definite D call. Germline-derived CDR1 and CDR2 are MNHEY and SMNVEV (reference sequence). The CDR3 runs to 14 residues. The V end was cut by 3 bases, the J end by 0 bases, with 9 bases between. The CDR3 reads CASSLTGLSYEQYF. CDR3 sequence (DNA): TGTGCCAGCAGTTTGACGGGTCTCTCCTACGAGCAGTACTTC.